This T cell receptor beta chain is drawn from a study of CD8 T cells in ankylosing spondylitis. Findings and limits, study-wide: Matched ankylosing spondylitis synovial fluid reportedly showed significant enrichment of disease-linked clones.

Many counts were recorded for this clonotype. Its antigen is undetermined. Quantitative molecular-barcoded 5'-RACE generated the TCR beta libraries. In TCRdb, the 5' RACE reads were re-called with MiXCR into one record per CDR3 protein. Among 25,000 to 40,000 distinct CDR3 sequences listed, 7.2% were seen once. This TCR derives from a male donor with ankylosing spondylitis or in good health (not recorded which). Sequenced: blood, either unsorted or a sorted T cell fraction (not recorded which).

The CDR3 sequence: CASSPGQGARDEQYF. The CDR3 DNA follows: TGTGCCAGCAGTCCGGGACAGGGGGCTCGCGACGAGCAGTACTTC. The chain joins TRBV6-5 to TRBJ2-7, with TRBD1 identical over 12 bases. Germline assignment: CDR1 MNHEY and CDR2 SVGAGI. The CDR3 has 15 residues. The trim removed 5 bases at V and 5 bases at J, leaving 7 bases unmatched.